The 4 T cell receptor beta chains in this list originate from one sample, sequenced in a study of OX40 agonist ivuxolimab in advanced cancers. TCRdb's copy holds only in-frame clones and misses some; the assay was immunoSEQ multiplex PCR. The sample has 35,000 to 45,000 clones; 74% are singletons. The input for sequencing was CD4+ or CD8+ T cells sorted from blood, taken in a trial of the OX40 agonist ivuxolimab. The receptors shown here come from an adult with an advanced solid tumor such as melanoma, head and neck, liver or kidney cancer.

This clone was recorded once. The chain is built from TRBV21-1 and TRBJ2-4; the table's D call TRBD1 went unverified against the DNA. TRBV21-1 has pseudogene status. The CDR3 runs 16 residues. Here the CDR3 reads CASSLPGDRAENIQYF. CDR3 nucleotide sequence: TGTGCCAGCAGCCTCCCAGGGGACAGGGCGGAAAACATTCAGTACTTC.

This chain uses TRBV7-9 with TRBJ2-5; D ambiguous. This CDR3 region has 11 residues. Germline V gene data show CDR1 as SEHNR and CDR2 as FQNEAQ (reference sequence). Trimming shortened V by 1 base and J by 7 bases, and 4 bases separated the two germline ends. The CDR3 coding sequence is TGTGCCAGCAGCTTAGACTGGACCCAGTACTTC. Amino acids: CASSLDWTQYF.

V gene TRBV28 combines with J gene TRBJ1-6; D unclear. CDR3 length: 16 residues. The germline CDR1 and CDR2 sequences are MDHEN and SYDVKM. The V gene lost 1 base and the J gene lost 6 bases, with 13 bases spanning the gap. The CDR3 region is CASSLYGIVGNSPLHF. CDR3 sequence (DNA): TGTGCCAGCAGTTTATACGGGATTGTAGGTAATTCACCCCTCCACTTT.

The sample holds a few counts of this clone. The chain recombines TRBV2 with TRBJ1-2, with TRBD1 matching over 7 bases. There are 14 residues in the CDR3. Trimming cost V 8 bases and J 2 bases; bases outside gene matches: 8. The germline V gene encodes CDR1 SNHLY and CDR2 FYNNEI. The CDR3 bases are TGTGCCAGCGACCGGGACAGAGACAACTATGGCTACACCTTC. It encodes CASDRDRDNYGYTF.